This T cell receptor beta chain appears in the sequencing data of a study of cytomegalovirus exposure and HLA in healthy donors. The PCR used 60 Vbeta and 13 Jbeta primers. TCRdb keeps only in-frame clones here, not all; method: immunoSEQ multiplex PCR. The repertoire has roughly 120,000 clones, roughly 77% of them found once; the top ten carry 1.5% to 2%. Comment on this clone: What it recognizes is unknown.

General study findings and limits: Association with HLA alleles at 0.05 false discovery rate was found for 15,000 to 20,000 TCR beta sequences in a later analysis. The majority of CMV-associated TCR beta chains were reported as apparently HLA-restricted in a later analysis.

The TCR sequence derives from a man aged 40-50 years in good health and CMV-seronegative. The sequencing input was PBMCs.

The CDR3 sequence: CASRTEVRSRAFF. As DNA, the CDR3 is TGTGCCAGCAGGACCGAGGTGAGGTCTCGAGCTTTCTTT. The chain employs TRBV6-5 and TRBJ1-1; no clear D. V was shortened by 6 bases and J by 10 bases, with 18 bases between the two germline ends. The length of the CDR3 is 13 residues. CDR1 and CDR2 from the germline V gene are MNHEY and SVGAGI.